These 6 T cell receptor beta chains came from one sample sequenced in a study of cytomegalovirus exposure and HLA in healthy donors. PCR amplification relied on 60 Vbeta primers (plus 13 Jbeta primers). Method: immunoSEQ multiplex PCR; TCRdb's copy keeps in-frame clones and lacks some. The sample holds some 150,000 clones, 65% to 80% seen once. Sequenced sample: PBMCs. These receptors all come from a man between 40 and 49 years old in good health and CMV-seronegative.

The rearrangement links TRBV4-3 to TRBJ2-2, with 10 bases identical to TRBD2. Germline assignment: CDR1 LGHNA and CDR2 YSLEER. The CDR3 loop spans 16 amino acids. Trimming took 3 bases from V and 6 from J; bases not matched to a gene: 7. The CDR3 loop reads CASSHRSGGFSGELFF. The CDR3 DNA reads TGCGCCAGCAGCCACCGTAGCGGGGGGTTCTCCGGGGAGCTGTTTTTT.

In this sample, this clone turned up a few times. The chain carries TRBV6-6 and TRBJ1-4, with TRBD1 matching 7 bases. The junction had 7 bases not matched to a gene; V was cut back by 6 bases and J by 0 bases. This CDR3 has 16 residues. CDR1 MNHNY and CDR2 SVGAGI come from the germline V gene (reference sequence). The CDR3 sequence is CASRPRDSATNEKLFF. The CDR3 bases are TGTGCCAGCAGACCTAGGGACAGTGCAACTAATGAAAAACTGTTTTTT.

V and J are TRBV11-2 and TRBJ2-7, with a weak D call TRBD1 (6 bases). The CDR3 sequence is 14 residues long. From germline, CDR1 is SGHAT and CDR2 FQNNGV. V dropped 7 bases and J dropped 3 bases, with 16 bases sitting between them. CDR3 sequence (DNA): TGTGCCAGCACCCCCGGGACACACAACTACGAGCAGTACTTC. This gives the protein CASTPGTHNYEQYF.

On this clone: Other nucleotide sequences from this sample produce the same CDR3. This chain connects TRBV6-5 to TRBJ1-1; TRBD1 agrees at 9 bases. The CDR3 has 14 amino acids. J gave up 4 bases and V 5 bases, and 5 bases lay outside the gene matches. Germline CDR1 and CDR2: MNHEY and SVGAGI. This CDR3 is CASSLGTGITEAFF. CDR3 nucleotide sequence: TGTGCCAGCAGTCTCGGGACAGGGATCACTGAAGCTTTCTTT.

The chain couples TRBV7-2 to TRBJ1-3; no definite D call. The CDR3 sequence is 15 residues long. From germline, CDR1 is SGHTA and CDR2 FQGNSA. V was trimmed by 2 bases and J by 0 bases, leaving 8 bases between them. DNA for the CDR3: TGTGCCAGCAGCTTATCTCGGAGCTCTGGAAACACCATATATTTT. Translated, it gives CASSLSRSSGNTIYF.

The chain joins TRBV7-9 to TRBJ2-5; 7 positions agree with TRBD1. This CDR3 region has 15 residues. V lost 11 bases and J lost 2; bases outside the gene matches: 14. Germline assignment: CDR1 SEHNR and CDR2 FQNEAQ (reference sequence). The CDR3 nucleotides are TGTGCCTCCAAAAGCTTAACAGGGGTGCAAGAGACCCAGTACTTC. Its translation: CASKSLTGVQETQYF.